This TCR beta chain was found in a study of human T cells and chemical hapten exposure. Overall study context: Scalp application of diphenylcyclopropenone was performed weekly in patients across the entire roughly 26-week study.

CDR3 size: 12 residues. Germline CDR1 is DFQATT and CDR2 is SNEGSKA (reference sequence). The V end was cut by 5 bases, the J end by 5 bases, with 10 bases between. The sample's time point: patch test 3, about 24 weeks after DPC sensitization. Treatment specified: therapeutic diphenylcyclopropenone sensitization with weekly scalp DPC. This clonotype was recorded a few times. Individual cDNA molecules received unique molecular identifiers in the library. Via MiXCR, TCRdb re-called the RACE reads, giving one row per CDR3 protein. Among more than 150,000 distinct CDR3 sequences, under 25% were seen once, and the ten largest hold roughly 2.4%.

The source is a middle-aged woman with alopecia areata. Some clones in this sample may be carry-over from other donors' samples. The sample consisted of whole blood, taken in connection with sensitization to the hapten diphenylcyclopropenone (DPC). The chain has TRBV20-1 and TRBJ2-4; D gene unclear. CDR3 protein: CSAATDQNIQYF. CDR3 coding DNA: TGCAGTGCTGCGACGGACCAAAACATTCAGTACTTC.